This T cell receptor beta chain was captured by sequencing in a study of early T cells in non-severe SARS-CoV-2 infection. Study-wide background: RNA in bulk from unsorted whole blood was sequenced, and chains were unpaired.

CDR1 is MNHNY and CDR2 is SVGAGI in the germline V gene (reference sequence). Trimming took 5 bases from V and 9 from J, leaving 14 bases between them. The CDR3 loop spans 13 amino acids. cDNA molecules, individually, were tagged with unique molecular identifiers. A single record per CDR3 protein comes from TCRdb applying MiXCR to the 5' RACE reads. Of some 83,000 distinct CDR3 sequences listed, about 10% are singletons. V and J are TRBV6-6 and TRBJ2-1; D is possibly TRBD1 (5 bases). The sequences come from whole blood, collected at baseline. This clonotype was sampled from an adult who was a healthcare worker with PCR-confirmed SARS-CoV-2 infection or an uninfected control (not recorded which). CDR3 protein: CASSRLGQGEQFF. The CDR3, as DNA: TGTGCCAGCAGTCGCCTGGGGCAAGGTGAGCAGTTCTTC.